The 28 T cell receptor beta chains below all came from one sample that was sequenced in a study of blood T cell repertoires in COVID-19. Here immunoSEQ multiplex PCR was the method, and the copy in TCRdb shows in-frame clones only, minus some. The profile shows some 180,000 clones, around 83% of them singletons. The specimen was PBMCs or T cells enriched from blood (not recorded which). These receptors were taken from a man in his forties or fifties who had recovered from COVID-19.

This chain links TRBV13 with TRBJ2-1; 7 bases line up with TRBD2. The germline gives CDR1 PRHDT, CDR2 FYEKMQ (reference sequence). Trimming cost V 6 bases and J 9 bases; bases outside gene matches: 2. The CDR3 has 11 amino acids. The CDR3 DNA sequence: TGTGCCAGCAGGTCTAGCGGTGAGCAGTTCTTC. Its protein is CASRSSGEQFF.

The rearrangement joins TRBV9 to TRBJ2-2; D perhaps matches TRBD1 (5 bases). Trimming left V 3 bases short and J 3 bases short, with 15 bases between. The CDR3 sequence is 16 residues long. CDR1 is SGDLS and CDR2 is YYNGEE in the germline V gene. The CDR3 loop reads CASSAPGKGYTGELFF. Here the CDR3 DNA reads TGTGCCAGCAGCGCGCCAGGGAAAGGGTACACCGGGGAGCTGTTTTTT.

The rearrangement links TRBV28 to TRBJ1-3; D not resolved. Germline lookup yields CDR1 MDHEN and CDR2 SYDVKM. Trimming pared 6 bases from V and 0 bases from J, leaving 6 bases between. The CDR3 runs 13 residues. The DNA of the CDR3 is TGTGCCAGCAGCATTAGCTCTGGAAACACCATATATTTT. The encoded protein is CASSISSGNTIYF.

The chain recombines TRBV28 with TRBJ2-7, with TRBD1 as a possible D gene (6 bases). This CDR3 is built from 15 residues. CDR1 is MDHEN and CDR2 is SYDVKM in the germline V gene. V was shortened by 8 bases and J by 2 bases, with 19 bases between the two germline ends. CDR3 nucleotide sequence: TGTGCCAGCGGGTTAACAGGGAGAAAAACCTACGAGCAGTACTTC. This gives the protein CASGLTGRKTYEQYF.

J is TRBJ2-7 and V is TRBV27; the D is unclear. V lost 7 bases to trimming and J lost 1 base, with 14 bases between them. This CDR3 region has 14 residues. CDR1 and CDR2 from the germline V gene are MNHEY and SMNVEV (reference sequence). The CDR3 nucleotides are TGTGCCAGCACCTCCCGCAGGTCATCCTACGAGCAGTACTTC. Translated, it gives CASTSRRSSYEQYF.

V and J are TRBV11-2 and TRBJ1-1; no firm D call. This CDR3 comprises 16 residues. Trimming removed 5 bases at V and 1 base at J, with 17 bases between. Per the germline V gene, CDR1 is SGHAT and CDR2 is FQNNGV. Here the CDR3 reads CASSPPRIGSNTEAFF. CDR3 sequence (DNA): TGTGCCAGCAGCCCCCCACGCATCGGGTCGAACACTGAAGCTTTCTTT.

The chain recombines TRBV2 with TRBJ1-1; 8 bases line up with TRBD1. The V gene's germline CDR1 is SNHLY and CDR2 FYNNEI. This CDR3 has 14 residues. Trimming took 4 bases from V and 11 from J; bases not matched to a gene: 12. In DNA form, the CDR3 reads TGTGCCAGCAGTGCCCCACGGACAGGGACGGGGGCTTTCTTT. Translating it yields CASSAPRTGTGAFF.

The V gene is TRBV7-2, the J gene TRBJ1-6; D is undetermined. Between the trimmed V and J ends, which lost 3 bases and 17 bases, there was a span of 14 bases. The CDR3 consists of 12 residues. Germline-derived CDR1 and CDR2 are SGHTA and FQGNSA. Here the CDR3 reads CASSFSGRVIHF. Written as DNA, the CDR3 is TGTGCCAGCAGCTTCTCGGGTCGGGTGATCCACTTT. Based on the CDR3 plus reference TRBV7-2 and TRBJ1-6, the full variable domain is GAGVSQSPSNKVTEKGKDVELRCDPISGHTALYWYRQSLGQGLEFLIYFQGNSAPDKSGLPSDRFSAERTGGSVSTLTIQRTQQEDSAVYLCASSFSGRVIHFGNGTRLTVT.

V and J are TRBV5-1 and TRBJ1-1; 9 positions match TRBD1. The CDR3 spans 13 residues. Germline V gene sequence: CDR1 SGHRS, CDR2 YFSETQ. The trim removed 3 bases at V and 4 bases at J, leaving 1 base unmatched. CDR3 protein: CASSSGQGTEAFF. CDR3 DNA: TGCGCCAGCAGCTCGGGACAGGGCACTGAAGCTTTCTTT. The whole variable domain, filled in from reference TRBV5-1 and TRBJ1-1, reads KAGVTQTPRYLIKTRGQQVTLSCSPISGHRSVSWYQQTPGQGLQFLFEYFSETQRNKGNFPGRFSGRQFSNSRSEMNVSTLELGDSALYLCASSSGQGTEAFFGQGTRLTVV.

The V call is TRBV7-8, the J call TRBJ2-3; a weak D match, TRBD2 (6 bases). Germline V gene data show CDR1 as SGHVS and CDR2 as FQNEAQ. V was shortened by 5 bases and J by 5 bases, with 14 bases between the two germline ends. The CDR3 sequence is 14 residues long. CDR3 DNA: TGTGCCAGCAGCCCCACCCCCGGGGGAGATACGCAGTATTTT. Amino acid sequence: CASSPTPGGDTQYF.

The rearrangement links TRBV28 to TRBJ1-2, with unresolved D. V was pared by 5 bases and J by 1 base, with 8 bases between. The CDR3 consists of 13 residues. CDR1 is MDHEN, CDR2 SYDVKM, per germline. CDR3 DNA: TGTGCCAGCAGTGTTAGTATTAACTATGGCTACACCTTC. Protein product: CASSVSINYGYTF.

The V gene is TRBV27, the J gene TRBJ2-1; 8 nucleotides agree with TRBD1. Per germline, CDR1 MNHEY and CDR2 SMNVEV (reference sequence). CDR3 length equals 15 residues. After removal of 7 bases from V and 6 bases from J, the junction contained 11 bases not matched to a gene. CDR3 sequence reads: CASTTDRERSNEQFF. CDR3 DNA sequence: TGTGCCAGCACCACGGACAGGGAAAGGTCCAATGAGCAGTTCTTC.

The chain uses TRBV14 and TRBJ2-1, with 8 bases lining up with TRBD2. This CDR3 region has 21 residues. Germline-derived CDR1 and CDR2 are SGHDN and FVKESK. V lost 2 bases to trimming and J lost 6 bases; unmatched junction nucleotides: 24. This CDR3 is CASSQTSARRPGLGVFNEQFF. CDR3 sequence (DNA): TGTGCCAGCAGCCAAACCTCCGCTCGTCGGCCGGGACTAGGGGTATTCAATGAGCAGTTCTTC.

The chain is built from TRBV24-1 and TRBJ2-5; TRBD2 matches at 10 bases. Per the germline V gene, CDR1 is KGHDR and CDR2 is SFDVKD. This CDR3 comprises 16 residues. Losses at the gene ends were 3 bases for V and 1 base for J; bases not matched to a gene: 4. Written as DNA, the CDR3 is TGTGCCACCAGTGATAGTACTAGCGGGATCCAAGAGACCCAGTACTTC. Protein: CATSDSTSGIQETQYF.

The chain carries TRBV7-3 and TRBJ2-3, with 9 bases aligning to TRBD2. The V gene end was trimmed by 5 bases and the J gene end by 3 bases; junction bases not matched to a gene: 6. CDR1 and CDR2 from the germline V gene are SGHTA and FQGTGA. There are 15 residues in the CDR3. For the CDR3, the DNA is TGTGCCAGCAGCCTAGTGGGACTAGCAACAGATACGCAGTATTTT. It specifies CASSLVGLATDTQYF.

The chain combines TRBV5-1 with TRBJ2-5; D ambiguous. The CDR3 sequence is 14 residues long. CDR1 SGHRS and CDR2 YFSETQ come from the germline V gene. V shed 0 bases and J shed 0 bases, with 6 bases lying between them. CDR3 coding DNA: TGCGCCAGCAGCTTGGGGCGGTACCAAGAGACCCAGTACTTC. This encodes CASSLGRYQETQYF.

This clone is a singleton in its sample. J is TRBJ1-2 and V is TRBV6-1; D remains ambiguous. Per germline, CDR1 MNHNS and CDR2 SASEGT. The CDR3 spans 13 residues. The V gene lost 3 bases and the J gene lost 8 bases, with 13 bases spanning the gap. CDR3 sequence (DNA): TGTGCCAGCAGTGATTCTCCTTCTATCGGCTACACCTTC. Translation gives CASSDSPSIGYTF.

V and J are TRBV28 and TRBJ1-6, with D perhaps TRBD1 (6 bases). This CDR3 region has 17 residues. V was trimmed by 1 base and J by 5 bases, leaving 15 bases between them. Germline V gene sequence: CDR1 MDHEN, CDR2 SYDVKM. The CDR3 loop is CASSLLGGRANNSPLHF. The CDR3 DNA follows: TGTGCCAGCAGTTTATTGGGGGGGCGGGCTAATAATTCACCCCTCCACTTT.

J is TRBJ1-5 and V is TRBV15; possible D gene TRBD1, 5 bases. The V end lost 8 bases, the J end lost 8 bases, and 16 bases lay between the germline ends. From germline, CDR1 is LNHNV and CDR2 YYDKDF (reference sequence). The CDR3 has 13 residues. Here the CDR3 reads CATQTRAQEPQHF. The CDR3, as DNA: TGTGCCACCCAAACCAGAGCACAGGAGCCCCAGCATTTT.

This chain uses TRBV4-1 with TRBJ1-6; TRBD1 matches at 7 bases. Germline V gene lookup returns CDR1 MGHRA and CDR2 YSYEKL. The CDR3 totals 17 residues. Losses at the gene ends were 1 base for V and 6 bases for J; bases not matched to a gene: 9. The CDR3 sequence: CASSQVLRGLSNSPLHF. CDR3 sequence (DNA): TGCGCCAGCAGCCAAGTCCTGAGGGGGCTGAGTAATTCACCCCTCCACTTT.

The rearrangement links TRBV6-5 to TRBJ1-4; no clear D. The V and J ends lost 0 bases and 6 bases respectively, with 14 bases between them. The germline gives CDR1 MNHEY, CDR2 SVGAGI. CDR3 length: 16 residues. The CDR3 DNA follows: TGTGCCAGCAGTTACTCGATCTTGTCGGGAGATGAAAAACTGTTTTTT. It specifies CASSYSILSGDEKLFF.

The chain carries TRBV2 and TRBJ2-1; TRBD2 aligns across 12 bases. The germline gives CDR1 SNHLY, CDR2 FYNNEI. V shed 9 bases and J 5 bases; nucleotides not matched to a gene: 8. CDR3 length equals 15 residues. CDR3 residues: CARTKTSGRNNEQFF. The CDR3 nucleotides read TGTGCCAGGACTAAAACTAGCGGGAGGAACAATGAGCAGTTCTTC. Full variable domain (remainder filled in from reference TRBV2 and TRBJ2-1): EPEVTQTPSHQVTQMGQEVILRCVPISNHLYFYWYRQILGQKVEFLVSFYNNEISEKSEIFDDQFSVERPDGSNFTLKIRSTKLEDSAMYFCARTKTSGRNNEQFFGPGTRLTVL.

A single count supports this clone. V usage is TRBV9 and J usage is TRBJ2-5; 7 bases fit TRBD2. Trimming removed 0 bases from V and 3 bases from J; junction bases left unmatched: 5. The CDR3 has 15 amino acids. Germline V gene data show CDR1 as SGDLS and CDR2 as YYNGEE. This CDR3 reads CASSVGQGGEETQYF. The CDR3 region has the DNA TGTGCCAGCAGCGTAGGCCAGGGAGGGGAAGAGACCCAGTACTTC.

The rearrangement links TRBV4-2 to TRBJ2-7; tentatively, D is TRBD2 (7 bases). The germline V gene has CDR1 LGHNA and CDR2 YNFKEQ. V was cut by 0 bases and J by 3 bases, with 18 bases left in between. The CDR3 spans 17 residues. DNA of the CDR3: TGTGCCAGCAGCCAAGACTTCAAATCCGGGGGGCTCTACGAGCAGTACTTC. Residues: CASSQDFKSGGLYEQYF.

This clone was counted many times. The rearrangement joins TRBV28 to TRBJ2-2, with 12 bases fitting TRBD2. Germline CDR1 is MDHEN and CDR2 is SYDVKM. This CDR3 is 16 amino acids long. The ends lost 3 bases at V and 7 bases at J; junction bases unmatched: 6. The CDR3 nucleotides are TGTGCCAGCAGTTTCCGGACTAGCGGGGTCCGCGGGGAGCTGTTTTTT. Its protein is CASSFRTSGVRGELFF.

The chain employs TRBV29-1 and TRBJ1-1; tentatively, D is TRBD1 (5 bases). CDR3 length: 13 amino acids. V lost 0 bases to trimming and J lost 5 bases, with 10 bases between them. Germline values: CDR1 SQVTM, CDR2 ANQGSEA. CDR3 coding DNA: TGCAGCGTTGAAGACCCAGGGCTGACTGAAGCTTTCTTT. This translates into CSVEDPGLTEAFF. Full variable domain (missing parts from reference TRBV29-1 and TRBJ1-1): SAVISQKPSRDICQRGTSLTIQCQVDSQVTMMFWYRQQPGQSLTLIATANQGSEATYESGFVIDKFPISRPNLTFSTLTVSNMSPEDSSIYLCSVEDPGLTEAFFGQGTRLTVV.

CDR3 protein: CASSPPGLAGYEQFF. The CDR3 coding sequence is TGTGCCAGCAGCCCTCCGGGACTAGCGGGGTATGAGCAGTTCTTC. The chain combines TRBV9 with TRBJ2-1; TRBD2 matches 13 bases. Germline loops: CDR1 SGDLS, CDR2 YYNGEE. The CDR3 length is 15 residues. V lost 4 bases and J lost 8; bases outside the gene matches: 6.

The chain carries TRBV4-1 and TRBJ2-5; TRBD2 is a possible D gene (6 bases). The germline CDR1 and CDR2 sequences are MGHRA and YSYEKL. The V end lost 0 bases, the J end lost 2 bases, and 16 bases lay between the germline ends. The CDR3 contains 17 residues. Written as DNA, the CDR3 is TGCGCCAGCAGCCAAGATGGATACGGGGGTTCTCAAGAGACCCAGTACTTC. Translating it yields CASSQDGYGGSQETQYF.